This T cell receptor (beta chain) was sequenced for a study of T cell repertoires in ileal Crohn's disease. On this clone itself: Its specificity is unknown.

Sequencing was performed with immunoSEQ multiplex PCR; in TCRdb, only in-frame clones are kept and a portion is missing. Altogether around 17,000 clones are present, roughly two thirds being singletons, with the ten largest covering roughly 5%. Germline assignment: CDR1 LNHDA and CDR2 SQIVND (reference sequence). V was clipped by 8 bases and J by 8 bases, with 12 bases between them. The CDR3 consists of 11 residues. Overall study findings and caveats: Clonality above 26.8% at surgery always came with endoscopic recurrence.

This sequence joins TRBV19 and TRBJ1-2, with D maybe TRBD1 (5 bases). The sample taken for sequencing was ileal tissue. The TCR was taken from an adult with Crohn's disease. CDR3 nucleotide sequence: TGTGCCAGTGGCCAGGGTTGGGGCTACACCTTC. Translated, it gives CASGQGWGYTF.